This TCR beta chain was observed in a study of T cells in Graves' hyperthyroidism and ophthalmopathy. Germline V gives CDR1 SGHNT, CDR2 YYREEE (reference sequence). The CDR3 sequence is 14 residues long. Trimming at V came to 4 bases and at J to 3 bases, leaving 6 bases not matched to a gene. This clonotype has just a few counts. Using RNA transcripts as the source, TCR beta CDR3 regions were amplified. HTBI primers were used for first-round RT-PCR of the TCR CDR3. TCRdb fed the multiplex PCR reads into MiXCR, producing one record per CDR3 protein. This table holds a few hundred thousand distinct CDR3 sequences, less than 25% found once.

The V call is TRBV5-4, the J call TRBJ1-1, with 7 bases aligning to TRBD1. Sequenced: blood. The source of this sequence is a woman aged 70-85 years with Graves' ophthalmopathy. The CDR3 region has the DNA TGTGCCAGCAGCGCCAGGGGGGGGTACACTGAAGCTTTCTTT. Translation: CASSARGGYTEAFF.